A selection of T cell receptor beta chains follows, all from one sample in a study of blood T cell repertoires in COVID-19. Measured with immunoSEQ multiplex PCR; TCRdb has only the in-frame clones, and not every one. The sample yields about 220,000 clones, around four fifths seen once. The sequenced material came from peripheral blood. These receptors all come from a man aged 30-40 years with active or convalescent COVID-19. CDR3s include the opening cysteine and the closing phenylalanine or tryptophan. Fields, in order: V gene, clone size, D gene, J gene, CDR3 DNA, CDR3 protein. D genes are given only for firm matches. Clone size is shown for a subset of rows, as once, few, many or a class of expanded clone.

V gene: TRBV4-3
clone size: .
D gene: TRBD2
J gene: TRBJ2-3
CDR3 DNA: TGCGCCAGCGCCTCCTACTTTAGCGGGGGGACAGATACGCAGTATTTT
CDR3 protein: CASASYFSGGTDTQYF

V gene: TRBV12-3/TRBV12-4
clone size: .
D gene: .
J gene: TRBJ2-7
CDR3 DNA: TGTGCCAGCAGTTACACCCACGAGCAGTACTTC
CDR3 protein: CASSYTHEQYF

V gene: TRBV4-2
clone size: .
D gene: TRBD1
J gene: TRBJ2-3
CDR3 DNA: TGTGCCAGCAGCCAAGTTCTAGGACAGGGGGCAAAGGATACGCAGTATTTT
CDR3 protein: CASSQVLGQGAKDTQYF

V gene: TRBV5-1
clone size: .
D gene: .
J gene: TRBJ1-1
CDR3 DNA: TGCGCCAGCAGCTCGACAGCGAACACTGAAGCTTTCTTT
CDR3 protein: CASSSTANTEAFF

V gene: TRBV15
clone size: .
D gene: .
J gene: TRBJ1-5
CDR3 DNA: TGTGCCACCAGCCGACACCTATACAGGGTGGGCAGCAATCAGCCCCAGCATTTT
CDR3 protein: CATSRHLYRVGSNQPQHF

V gene: TRBV5-1
clone size: .
D gene: .
J gene: TRBJ1-1
CDR3 DNA: TGCGCCAGCAGCCAAGGTGAACAGGCGGGGACTGAAGCTTTCTTT
CDR3 protein: CASSQGEQAGTEAFF

V gene: TRBV9
clone size: .
D gene: TRBD2
J gene: TRBJ2-7
CDR3 DNA: TGTGCCAGCAGCGTAGATAGCGGGAGGTCGGACGAGCAGTACTTC
CDR3 protein: CASSVDSGRSDEQYF

V gene: TRBV7-2
clone size: .
D gene: TRBD2
J gene: TRBJ2-2
CDR3 DNA: TGTGCCAGCAGCTACGATAGCGGGAGGGCCGTAAACACCGGGGAGCTGTTTTTT
CDR3 protein: CASSYDSGRAVNTGELFF

V gene: TRBV6-2/TRBV6-3
clone size: once
D gene: .
J gene: TRBJ2-7
CDR3 DNA: TGTGCCAGCAGTTCCCCCGGGACTGCGGACTCCTACGAGCAGTACTTC
CDR3 protein: CASSSPGTADSYEQYF

V gene: TRBV5-1
clone size: .
D gene: TRBD2
J gene: TRBJ2-7
CDR3 DNA: TGCGCCAGCAGCTTGACCCCTAGCGGCAACTCCTACGAGCAGTACTTC
CDR3 protein: CASSLTPSGNSYEQYF

V gene: TRBV28
clone size: .
D gene: .
J gene: TRBJ2-1
CDR3 DNA: TGTGCCAGCAGTAAAGCGTCCCGTCGGGATGAGCAGTTCTTC
CDR3 protein: CASSKASRRDEQFF

V gene: TRBV2
clone size: few
D gene: TRBD1
J gene: TRBJ1-5
CDR3 DNA: TGTGCCAGCAGGACAGGGACAGTCACCGGCAATCAGCCCCAGCATTTT
CDR3 protein: CASRTGTVTGNQPQHF

V gene: TRBV5-1
clone size: .
D gene: TRBD2
J gene: TRBJ2-1
CDR3 DNA: TGCGCCAGCAGCTCGGAAGCTAGCGGGACAAGCAATGAGCAGTTCTTC
CDR3 protein: CASSSEASGTSNEQFF

V gene: TRBV19
clone size: .
D gene: .
J gene: TRBJ2-5
CDR3 DNA: TGTGCCAGTGGCCTAGGCCGTCAAGAGACCCAGTACTTC
CDR3 protein: CASGLGRQETQYF

V gene: TRBV5-1
clone size: .
D gene: .
J gene: TRBJ1-4
CDR3 DNA: TGCGCCAGCAGCTTGAATTTATATGAAAAACTGTTTTTT
CDR3 protein: CASSLNLYEKLFF

V gene: TRBV12-3/TRBV12-4
clone size: .
D gene: .
J gene: TRBJ1-3
CDR3 DNA: TGTGCCAGCAGCCTCGGAAACACCATATATTTT
CDR3 protein: CASSLGNTIYF

V gene: TRBV15
clone size: .
D gene: .
J gene: TRBJ1-1
CDR3 DNA: TGTGCCACCAGCAGAGGGGGGATAGGGGGAGACACTGAAGCTTTCTTT
CDR3 protein: CATSRGGIGGDTEAFF

V gene: TRBV18
clone size: .
D gene: TRBD1
J gene: TRBJ2-1
CDR3 DNA: TGTGCCAGCTCACCAGTGACAGGGGGTGACAATGAGCAGTTCTTC
CDR3 protein: CASSPVTGGDNEQFF

V gene: TRBV10-3
clone size: few
D gene: .
J gene: TRBJ1-1
CDR3 DNA: TGTGCCATCAGTGAGTCGGACAGCCCCACCGTTGAAGCTTTCTTT
CDR3 protein: CAISESDSPTVEAFF

V gene: TRBV2
clone size: .
D gene: .
J gene: TRBJ1-1
CDR3 DNA: TGTGCCAGCAGGGTATATCGGGGTGAAGCTTTCTTT
CDR3 protein: CASRVYRGEAFF

V gene: TRBV5-1
clone size: .
D gene: .
J gene: TRBJ2-5
CDR3 DNA: TGCGCCAGCAGCTTGGTTCGCCAAGAGACCCAGTACTTC
CDR3 protein: CASSLVRQETQYF

V gene: TRBV7-2
clone size: .
D gene: .
J gene: TRBJ1-1
CDR3 DNA: TGTGCCAGCAGCTTACAGGAGAACACTGAAGCTTTCTTT
CDR3 protein: CASSLQENTEAFF

V gene: TRBV5-1
clone size: .
D gene: TRBD2
J gene: TRBJ2-7
CDR3 DNA: TGCGCCAGCAGCTGGATAGGGCGAGCGGGAGACGAGCAGTACTTC
CDR3 protein: CASSWIGRAGDEQYF

V gene: TRBV7-8
clone size: .
D gene: .
J gene: TRBJ1-3
CDR3 DNA: TGTGCCAGCAGCTTAGTAGGCCGGGGTGACACCATATATTTT
CDR3 protein: CASSLVGRGDTIYF

V gene: TRBV4-1
clone size: .
D gene: .
J gene: TRBJ1-1
CDR3 DNA: TGCGCCAGCAGCCAAGATCCGACAGTCCCTGAAGCTTTCTTT
CDR3 protein: CASSQDPTVPEAFF

V gene: TRBV7-2
clone size: few
D gene: TRBD1
J gene: TRBJ2-7
CDR3 DNA: TGTGCCAGCAGTCTTTACGCACAGGGGGCTTACGAGCAGTACTTC
CDR3 protein: CASSLYAQGAYEQYF

V gene: TRBV10-3
clone size: .
D gene: .
J gene: TRBJ2-7
CDR3 DNA: TGTGCCATCAGTTCCCTAGCTGGCGAGCAGTACTTC
CDR3 protein: CAISSLAGEQYF

V gene: TRBV9
clone size: .
D gene: TRBD2
J gene: TRBJ2-3
CDR3 DNA: TGTGCCAGCAGCGGACCCAAGCGGGGGGCACGCACAGATACGCAGTATTTT
CDR3 protein: CASSGPKRGARTDTQYF

V gene: TRBV5-1
clone size: .
D gene: .
J gene: TRBJ2-2
CDR3 DNA: TGCGCCAGCAGCTTTGGCGGGATGGACACCGGGGAGCTGTTTTTT
CDR3 protein: CASSFGGMDTGELFF

V gene: TRBV30
clone size: once
D gene: .
J gene: TRBJ2-2
CDR3 DNA: TGTGCCTGGAGGGCGGAGAGGGAGAGGAACACCGGGGAGCTGTTTTTT
CDR3 protein: CAWRAERERNTGELFF

V gene: TRBV19
clone size: .
D gene: .
J gene: TRBJ2-7
CDR3 DNA: TGTGCCAGCAGTGGTCTTCCAGACGAGCAGTACTTC
CDR3 protein: CASSGLPDEQYF

V gene: TRBV12-3/TRBV12-4
clone size: .
D gene: .
J gene: TRBJ1-2
CDR3 DNA: TGTGCCAGCAGTTTTCAGGGAGGAGGTGGCTACACCTTC
CDR3 protein: CASSFQGGGGYTF

V gene: TRBV6-5
clone size: .
D gene: .
J gene: TRBJ1-2
CDR3 DNA: TGTGCCAGCAAGGACACTGTACATGGCTACACCTTC
CDR3 protein: CASKDTVHGYTF

V gene: TRBV2
clone size: once
D gene: TRBD1
J gene: TRBJ1-2
CDR3 DNA: TGTGCCAGCAGTGATACAGGGGATGCTAACTATGGCTACACCTTC
CDR3 protein: CASSDTGDANYGYTF

V gene: TRBV9
clone size: once
D gene: .
J gene: TRBJ1-4
CDR3 DNA: TGTGCCAGCAGCGCGACCCCCTCCAGGCCTTCCTCTGAAAAACTGTTTTTT
CDR3 protein: CASSATPSRPSSEKLFF

V gene: TRBV5-8
clone size: .
D gene: TRBD1
J gene: TRBJ1-5
CDR3 DNA: TGTGCCAGCAGCTTGGAGGGGGCGAGGGGCCAGCCCCAGCATTTT
CDR3 protein: CASSLEGARGQPQHF

V gene: TRBV28
clone size: .
D gene: TRBD1
J gene: TRBJ1-1
CDR3 DNA: TGTGCCAGCAGTCCGCGGACAGGGTGGGGCACTGAAGCTTTCTTT
CDR3 protein: CASSPRTGWGTEAFF

V gene: TRBV7-2
clone size: .
D gene: TRBD1
J gene: TRBJ2-3
CDR3 DNA: TGTGCCAGCAGCTTATCGACAGGGGCAGATACGCAGTATTTT
CDR3 protein: CASSLSTGADTQYF

V gene: TRBV5-6
clone size: .
D gene: TRBD2
J gene: TRBJ2-7
CDR3 DNA: TGTGCCAGCAGCATCGGGACTAGCGGGTTCTACGAGCAGTACTTC
CDR3 protein: CASSIGTSGFYEQYF

V gene: TRBV19
clone size: once
D gene: TRBD2
J gene: TRBJ2-7
CDR3 DNA: TGTGCCAGTGCCGGGGGACTAGCGGGGGTCTACGAGCAGTACTTC
CDR3 protein: CASAGGLAGVYEQYF

V gene: TRBV2
clone size: .
D gene: .
J gene: TRBJ1-5
CDR3 DNA: TGTGCCAGCAGTCCGGGAGGAATTCAGCCCCAGCATTTT
CDR3 protein: CASSPGGIQPQHF

V gene: TRBV9
clone size: .
D gene: TRBD2
J gene: TRBJ2-3
CDR3 DNA: TGTGCCAGCAGCGCTTCTTTAGCGGGGGGGCGGAATACGCAGTATTTT
CDR3 protein: CASSASLAGGRNTQYF

V gene: TRBV6-6
clone size: .
D gene: TRBD1
J gene: TRBJ1-1
CDR3 DNA: TGTGCCAGCAGTTCCCGTGGGACAGGGGGCCTTGAAGCTTTCTTT
CDR3 protein: CASSSRGTGGLEAFF